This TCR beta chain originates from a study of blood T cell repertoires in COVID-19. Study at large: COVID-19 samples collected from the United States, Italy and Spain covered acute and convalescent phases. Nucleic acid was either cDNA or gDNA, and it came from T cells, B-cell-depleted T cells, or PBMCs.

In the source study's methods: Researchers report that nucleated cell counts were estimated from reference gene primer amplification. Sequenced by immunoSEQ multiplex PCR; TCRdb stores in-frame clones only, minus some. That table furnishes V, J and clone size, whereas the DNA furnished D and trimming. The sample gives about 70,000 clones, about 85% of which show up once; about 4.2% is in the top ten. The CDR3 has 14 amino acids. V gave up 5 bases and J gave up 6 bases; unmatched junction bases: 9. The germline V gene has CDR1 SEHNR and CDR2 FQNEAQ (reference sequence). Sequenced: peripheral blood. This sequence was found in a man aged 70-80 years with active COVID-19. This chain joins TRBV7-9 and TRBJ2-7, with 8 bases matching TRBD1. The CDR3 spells CASSRQGFGGEQYF. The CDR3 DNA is TGTGCCAGCAGCCGACAGGGGTTCGGAGGCGAGCAGTACTTC.